This T cell receptor (beta chain) emerged from a study of cytomegalovirus exposure and HLA in healthy donors. General study findings and limits: Confirmation was obtained in vitro that three CMV-associated chains are specific for CMV antigens. A later analysis linked a missense variant in DCLRE1C to the trimming of TCR beta V and J genes. Presence/absence analyses assumed roughly uniform sequencing depth across donors, which may not hold.

The CDR3 runs to 14 residues. The V gene lost 2 bases and the J gene lost 8 bases, with 15 bases spanning the gap. Germline loops: CDR1 MNHNY, CDR2 SVGAGI (reference sequence). The PCR contained 60 Vbeta and 13 Jbeta primers. This table comes from immunoSEQ multiplex PCR, and its TCRdb copy is limited to in-frame clones, with some not included. The clone table shows 70,000 to 80,000 clones, with the ten largest holding about 2.9%. As regards this clone: The antigen remains unidentified.

Sequenced sample: PBMCs. V gene TRBV6-6 combines with J gene TRBJ1-2; D may be TRBD1 (6 bases). The sequence derives from a man in his forties or fifties in good health and CMV-seronegative. This CDR3 is CASSYTSGTSGYTF. Written as DNA, the CDR3 is TGTGCCAGCAGTTACACTTCCGGGACATCGGGCTACACCTTC.